Reported below is one T cell receptor (beta chain). Its antigen is unidentified. Treatment in this sample: roughly 19 received Ad26.COV2.S at low or high dose, single or two shots; 5 received placebo; per-sample allocation not given. Specimen acquisition occurred on day 63 following the initial vaccine or placebo injection. Spike of the Wuhan-strain SARS-CoV-2 was expressed by an Ad26 vector, which formed the vaccine. The protocol was immunoSEQ multiplex PCR, while the TCRdb copy is restricted to in-frame clones and leaves out a portion. The sample holds some 250,000 clones; 88% are singletons and the top ten take roughly 10%. This sample is drawn from a study of Ad26.COV2.S vaccination and SARS-CoV-2 variants. Study-wide background: Ad26.COV2.S, an intramuscular injection, was given once or twice 56 days apart.

Findings and limits, study-wide: The TCR-based breadth and depth measures might underestimate overall T cell responses.

Germline CDR1 MNHEY, CDR2 SVGEGT. The CDR3 runs 17 residues. V lost 8 bases to trimming and J lost 4 bases, with 26 bases between them. This chain joins TRBV6-2 or TRBV6-3 and TRBJ2-5, with D perhaps matching TRBD2 (5 bases). This receptor was identified in a person between 18 and 65 years old who received the Ad26.COV2.S COVID-19 vaccine or a placebo. The starting material was peripheral blood, obtained in a trial of Ad26.COV2.S vaccine versus placebo. CDR3 region: CASGPSPKASRPETQYF. The CDR3 DNA reads as TGTGCCAGCGGCCCCTCCCCAAAGGCTAGCCGGCCAGAGACCCAGTACTTC.